This T cell receptor beta chain comes out of a study of blood T cell repertoires in COVID-19. Source study methods: Estimation of nucleated cell counts was performed using reference gene primer amplification. Assay used: immunoSEQ multiplex PCR; TCRdb lists only in-frame clones, some missing. V, J and clone size are those of that table, while D and trimming were read from the DNA. The sample holds fewer than 300,000 clones, approximately 86% seen once. The CDR3 has 15 residues. V lost 5 bases to trimming and J lost 0 bases, with 14 bases between them. Germline V gene data show CDR1 as KGHSH and CDR2 as LQKENI.

The TCR sequence derives from a woman younger than 35 with acute or convalescent COVID-19. The chain is built from TRBV18 and TRBJ2-7; D gene uncertain. The sequencing input was peripheral blood. DNA of the CDR3: TGTGCCAGCTCAACACAGAGTTTGCGCTCCTACGAGCAGTACTTC. This codes for CASSTQSLRSYEQYF.